The rows below give T cell receptor beta chains drawn from one sample of a study of T cell clones after liver transplantation. Clones were read by immunoSEQ multiplex PCR, and TCRdb kept only the in-frame ones, dropping some. The table lists tens of thousands of clones, approximately 87% of them singletons. The sample consisted of CD4+ T cells from blood, taken at the 22-month timepoint. These TCRs come from a human patient who received a liver transplant. Some T cells here may be from the graft donor. CDR3s include the opening cysteine and the closing phenylalanine or tryptophan. A D gene is named only where the DNA matches it firmly. Clone sizes are given selectively: once, few, many, or a class where the clone is expanded.

abundance | j_gene | d_gene | v_gene | len | CDR3aa | CDR3nt
. | TRBJ2-5 | TRBD1 | TRBV15 | 13 | CATSRDRDGTQYF | TGTGCCACCAGCAGGGACAGGGATGGGACCCAGTACTTC
. | TRBJ2-3 | TRBD2 | TRBV4-3 | 19 | CASSQDPPISAGAIDTQYF | TGCGCCAGCAGCCAAGATCCCCCTATCTCCGCGGGAGCTATAGATACGCAGTATTTT
. | TRBJ2-1 | TRBD2 | TRBV7-2 | 18 | CASSQNMRTSGRFNEQFF | TGTGCCAGCAGCCAAAACATGCGAACTAGCGGGAGATTCAATGAGCAGTTCTTC
. | TRBJ2-5 | TRBD1 | TRBV6-5 | 15 | CASSYTGARDETQYF | TGTGCCAGCAGTTATACAGGGGCCCGCGACGAGACCCAGTACTTC
. | TRBJ2-3 | TRBD2 | TRBV7-3 | 15 | CASGLAGGITDTQYF | TGTGCCAGCGGACTAGCGGGAGGGATCACAGATACGCAGTATTTT
few | TRBJ2-3 | TRBD2 | TRBV7-2 | 16 | CASSTRSSGGLRTQYF | TGTGCCAGCAGCACCCGGTCTAGCGGGGGGCTTCGTACGCAGTATTTT
. | TRBJ1-5 | . | TRBV4-2 | 16 | CASSPVSEGQNQPQHF | TGTGCCAGCAGCCCCGTATCGGAAGGCCAGAATCAGCCCCAGCATTTT
once | TRBJ1-2 | TRBD1 | TRBV4-3 | 13 | CASSQSTGYGYTF | TGCGCCAGCAGCCAGTCGACAGGGTATGGCTACACCTTC
. | TRBJ2-5 | TRBD2 | TRBV5-1 | 17 | CASSLGAGLASQETQYF | TGCGCCAGCAGCTTGGGTGCGGGACTAGCGTCCCAAGAGACCCAGTACTTC
. | TRBJ2-7 | . | TRBV6-4 | 16 | CASSALNRDRAPVGYF | TGTGCCAGCAGTGCCCTCAACCGGGACCGAGCCCCGGTGGGGTACTTC
few | TRBJ1-1 | . | TRBV30 | 17 | CAWSWSSPGLTNTEAFF | TGTGCCTGGAGTTGGTCTTCTCCTGGACTGACGAACACTGAAGCTTTCTTT
. | TRBJ1-6 | . | TRBV5-6 | 16 | CASSLVWAEADSPLHF | TGTGCCAGCAGCTTGGTTTGGGCGGAGGCCGATTCACCCCTCCACTTT
few | TRBJ1-4 | TRBD1 | TRBV11-2 | 15 | CASSTGTGSNEKLFF | TGTGCCAGCAGCACTGGGACAGGGTCTAATGAAAAACTGTTTTTT
. | TRBJ2-7 | . | TRBV7-9 | 15 | CASSSDRDSVYEQYF | TGTGCCAGCAGCTCAGACCGGGACTCTGTATACGAGCAGTACTTC
once | TRBJ2-7 | TRBD1 | TRBV7-2 | 16 | CASSFASGTGGYEQYF | TGTGCCAGCAGCTTTGCCTCCGGGACAGGGGGCTACGAGCAGTACTTC
. | TRBJ1-6 | TRBD1 | TRBV6-5 | 14 | CASSYGTDNSPLHF | TGTGCCAGCAGTTACGGGACAGATAATTCACCCCTCCACTTT
. | TRBJ2-1 | . | TRBV4-3 | 15 | CASSQDSGLYNEQFF | TGCGCCAGCAGCCAAGATTCGGGGCTCTACAATGAGCAGTTCTTC
. | TRBJ2-7 | . | TRBV19 | 13 | CASSIDWAGEQYF | TGTGCCAGTAGTATAGATTGGGCGGGCGAGCAGTACTTC
. | TRBJ2-5 | . | TRBV25-1 | 14 | CASSESRKLETQYF | TGTGCCAGCAGTGAATCGCGGAAATTGGAGACCCAGTACTTC
. | TRBJ1-4 | TRBD1 | TRBV19 | 18 | CASSIDTFNDRAVEKLFF | TGTGCCAGTAGTATAGATACCTTTAACGACAGGGCTGTTGAAAAACTGTTTTTT
. | TRBJ2-6 | TRBD2 | TRBV9 | 18 | CASSTPAGGSSGANVLTF | TGTGCCAGCAGCACTCCAGCGGGGGGGAGCTCTGGGGCCAACGTCCTGACTTTC
. | TRBJ2-3 | TRBD2 | TRBV15 | 18 | CATRPGGGRSNLGDTQYF | TGTGCCACCAGGCCGGGTGGCGGGAGGTCCAATCTTGGAGATACGCAGTATTTT
once | TRBJ1-5 | . | TRBV4-2 | 14 | CASSQEVGNQPQHF | TGTGCCAGCAGCCAAGAGGTCGGTAATCAGCCCCAGCATTTT
. | TRBJ1-1 | . | TRBV5-1 | 14 | CASSLEGWNTEAFF | TGCGCCAGCAGCTTGGAGGGGTGGAACACTGAAGCTTTCTTT
. | TRBJ2-1 | . | TRBV27 | 12 | CASYKRGYEQFF | TGTGCCAGCTATAAAAGGGGTTATGAGCAGTTCTTC
. | TRBJ2-1 | . | TRBV29-1 | 13 | CSGAGQPKNEQFF | TGCAGCGGGGCGGGACAGCCTAAGAATGAGCAGTTCTTC
. | TRBJ2-7 | . | TRBV27 | 13 | CASRPGTLYEQYF | TGTGCCAGCAGACCCGGGACTTTGTACGAGCAGTACTTC
. | TRBJ2-1 | TRBD2 | TRBV7-3 | 13 | CASSQGLVSEQFF | TGTGCCAGCAGCCAGGGACTAGTGAGTGAGCAGTTCTTC